This T cell receptor beta chain was recorded in a study of blood T cell repertoires in COVID-19. Study-level information: The origin of the acute and convalescent COVID-19 samples was the United States, Italy and Spain. PBMCs, B-cell-depleted T cells, or T cells were the source of the cDNA or gDNA that made up the material.

Germline CDR1 and CDR2: MGHRA and YSYEKL. With V trimmed by 1 base and J by 2 bases, 10 bases remained unmatched. This CDR3 contains 18 residues. Only in-frame clones appear in the TCRdb table, and some are missing; sequencing was by immunoSEQ multiplex PCR. There are under 100,000 clones in the sample; around 85% occur only once, and approximately 3% lies in the top ten. This rearrangement joins TRBV4-1 to TRBJ2-7; the match to TRBD2 covers 11 bases. The clonotype comes from a woman older than 75 with COVID-19, enrolled during active disease. The specimen was peripheral blood. The CDR3 here is CASSQGRLAGILTYEQYF. The CDR3 DNA follows: TGCGCCAGCAGCCAAGGCCGACTAGCGGGGATACTTACCTACGAGCAGTACTTC.